The sequence of this T cell receptor (beta chain) was determined in a study of CD8 T cells in ankylosing spondylitis. Study outcomes and limitations: Seven to nine highly homologous variants formed a TCR beta motif that appeared characteristic of ankylosing spondylitis blood. Reports of some motif variants in reactive arthritis synovial fluid and blood predate this one. Disease-linked clones bore a CD8+ phenotype and were relatively rare in peripheral blood. The clones that were linked to disease were reported to be significantly enriched in matched synovial fluid samples from ankylosing spondylitis patients.

This clonotype was recorded many times. What it binds is unknown. The authors made TCR beta libraries by quantitative 5'-RACE with molecular barcodes. TCRdb re-called the 5' RACE reads through MiXCR, storing one row per CDR3 protein. The table lists roughly 490,000 distinct CDR3 sequences, roughly 5% of them singletons. The specimen sequenced was blood, either unsorted or a sorted T cell fraction (not recorded which). This clonotype was sampled from a male donor with ankylosing spondylitis.

The chain's CDR3 is CASILLGTEKKEAFF. CDR3 bases: TGTGCCAGCATACTCTTGGGGACCGAAAAAAAGGAAGCTTTCTTT. This sequence joins TRBV5-6 and TRBJ1-1; maybe TRBD1 (5 bases). Between the trimmed V and J ends, which lost 6 bases and 8 bases, there was a span of 23 bases. Germline CDR1 reads SGHDT; CDR2 reads YYEEEE. This CDR3 has 15 residues.